This T cell receptor beta chain was identified in a study of shared clonotypes between healthy human individuals. Overall study context: For every donor, three CD4 naive, three CD4 memory, two CD8 naive and one CD8 memory plates were used.

The V gene end was trimmed by 0 bases and the J gene end by 3 bases; junction bases not matched to a gene: 3. The CDR3 is 16 amino acids. The V gene's germline CDR1 is SGHNT and CDR2 YYREEE (reference sequence). Regarding the study as a whole: The sharing of 5% to 6.5% of naive CD4 clonotypes was seen across a few donors.

As concerns this clone: Antigen unknown.

Assay used: immunoSEQ multiplex PCR; TCRdb lists only in-frame clones, some missing. The data show roughly 1,500,000 clones, approximately 98% seen once. The rearrangement links TRBV5-4 to TRBJ2-7, with TRBD2 identical over 13 bases. The source of this sequence is a man aged 25-45 years in good health. Sequencing input: naive CD4+ T cells sorted from blood. Stated subset: CD45RA+ positively selected. The CDR3 is CASSLGTSGRYYEQYF. CDR3 coding DNA: TGTGCCAGCAGCTTGGGGACTAGCGGGAGATACTACGAGCAGTACTTC.